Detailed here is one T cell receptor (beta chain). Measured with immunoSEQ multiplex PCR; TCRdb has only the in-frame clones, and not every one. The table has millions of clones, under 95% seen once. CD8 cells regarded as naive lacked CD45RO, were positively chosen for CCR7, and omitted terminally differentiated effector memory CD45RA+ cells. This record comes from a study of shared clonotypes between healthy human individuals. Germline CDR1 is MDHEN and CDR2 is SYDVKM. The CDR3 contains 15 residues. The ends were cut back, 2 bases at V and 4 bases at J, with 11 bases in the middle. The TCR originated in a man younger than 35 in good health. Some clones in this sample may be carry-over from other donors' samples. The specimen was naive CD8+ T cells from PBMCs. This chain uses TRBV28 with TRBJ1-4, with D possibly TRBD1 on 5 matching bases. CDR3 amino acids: CASSLNPGDNEKLFF. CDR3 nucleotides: TGTGCCAGCAGTTTAAATCCGGGGGATAATGAAAAACTGTTTTTT.